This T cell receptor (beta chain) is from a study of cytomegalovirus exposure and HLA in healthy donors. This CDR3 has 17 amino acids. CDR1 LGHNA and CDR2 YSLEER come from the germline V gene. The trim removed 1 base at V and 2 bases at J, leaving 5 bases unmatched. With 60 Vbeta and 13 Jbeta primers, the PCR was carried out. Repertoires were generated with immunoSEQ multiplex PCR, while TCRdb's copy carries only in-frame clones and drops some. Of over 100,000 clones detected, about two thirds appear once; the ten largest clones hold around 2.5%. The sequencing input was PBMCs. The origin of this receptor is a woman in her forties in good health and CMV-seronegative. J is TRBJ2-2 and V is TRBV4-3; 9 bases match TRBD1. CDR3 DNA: TGCGCCAGCAGCCAAGGCCCGGGACAGGGCAACACCGGGGAGCTGTTTTTT. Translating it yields CASSQGPGQGNTGELFF.